A selection of T cell receptor beta chains follows, all from one sample in a study of metastatic and nonmetastatic thyroid tumors. MiXCR re-clonotyped the PCR reads for TCRdb. The sample carries more than 15,000 clones, 30% to 35% recorded once. Input material: tumor tissue. The receptors shown here come from a female donor with papillary thyroid cancer or a benign thyroid nodule (not recorded which). Some clones in this sample may be carry-over from other donors' samples. CDR3s include the opening cysteine and the closing phenylalanine or tryptophan. A D gene is named only where the DNA matches it firmly. The size entry is marked missing in some rows and otherwise reads once, few, many or a size class.

cdr3_aa cdr3_nt v_call clone_size d_call j_call
CASSLARVPDTQYF TGTGCCAGCAGCTTAGCTAGGGTGCCAGATACGCAGTATTTT TRBV7-2 - - TRBJ2-3
CASSVGPANTEAFF TGTGCCAGCAGCGTAGGACCAGCTAACACTGAAGCTTTCTTT TRBV9 medium-sized - TRBJ1-1
CASSRRRASLSGNTIYF TGTGCCAGCTCCCGCCGGAGGGCTTCCCTCTCTGGAAACACCATATATTTT TRBV2 medium-sized - TRBJ1-3
CSARVSAQGAVYGYTF TGCAGTGCTAGAGTTTCAGCCCAGGGGGCGGTCTATGGCTACACCTTC TRBV20-1 - TRBD1 TRBJ1-2
CSASELGEGPEAFF TGCAGTGCTAGTGAGTTGGGGGAAGGGCCTGAAGCTTTCTTT TRBV20-1 once - TRBJ1-1
CASSTRPFDRVVYEQYF TGTGCCAGCAGTACCCGCCCGTTCGACAGGGTGGTCTACGAGCAGTACTTC TRBV6-1 few TRBD1 TRBJ2-7
CASSEWGTGGFTGELFF TGTGCCAGCAGTGAATGGGGGACAGGGGGATTTACCGGGGAGCTGTTTTTT TRBV2 once TRBD1 TRBJ2-2
CASNPGQNNSPLHF TGCGCCAGCAACCCGGGACAGAATAATTCACCCCTCCACTTT TRBV4-1 - TRBD1 TRBJ1-6
CASSLFSVNSPLHF TGTGCCAGCAGCTTATTCAGCGTGAATTCACCCCTCCACTTT TRBV7-2 - - TRBJ1-6
CASSQAGMNTEAFF TGTGCCAGCAGCCAAGCCGGAATGAACACTGAAGCTTTCTTT TRBV14 many - TRBJ1-1